This entry concerns a single T cell receptor (beta chain). Its antigen is not known. This CDR3 is 14 amino acids long. Unmatched junction bases numbered 7, after V lost 5 bases and J lost 4 bases. Germline loops: CDR1 MNHNY, CDR2 SVGAGI (reference sequence). The data were produced by immunoSEQ multiplex PCR, yet TCRdb's version contains in-frame clones alone and is incomplete. The table shows some 2 million clones, with just under 95% occurring only once. The data belong to a study of shared clonotypes between healthy human individuals. Broader study findings: Shared across several donors were about 4.8% of the naive CD4 clonotypes.

The naive CD8 population came from CD45RO-negative cells selected for CCR7, without terminally differentiated effector memory CD45RA+ cells. Sequencing used naive CD8+ T cells sorted from blood. The receptor comes from a man between 18 and 29 years old in good health. The chain uses TRBV6-6 and TRBJ2-7; 8 positions match TRBD1. CDR3 loop: CASSPARQGYEQYF. The CDR3 nucleotides are TGTGCCAGCAGTCCAGCCCGACAGGGGTACGAGCAGTACTTC.